A single sample is the source of the 26 T cell receptor beta chains below, sequenced in a study of regulatory T cells in long-lasting Graves disease. Time point denoted: newly diagnosed GD, antithyroid drugs for less than 3 months. There was RNA extracted from PBMCs, and the TCR library was made from it. Assembly of TCR beta libraries relied on iRepertoire HTBI primers together with Arm-PCR of CDR3 regions. TCRdb re-called the multiplex PCR reads through MiXCR, storing one row per CDR3 protein. The sample lists roughly 430,000 distinct CDR3 sequences; 15% to 20% were seen once. These records were also assigned to another study, of T cells in Graves' hyperthyroidism and ophthalmopathy.

The sequencing here drew on peripheral blood mononuclear cells (PBMCs), taken at new diagnosis, from a patient treated with antithyroid drugs. These receptors were obtained from a woman younger than 45 with Graves disease.

This chain joins TRBV5-4 and TRBJ2-1; D possibly matches TRBD1 or TRBD2 (5 bases each). In germline, CDR1 is SGHNT, CDR2 YYREEE (reference sequence). CDR3 length equals 14 residues. V lost 4 bases to trimming and J lost 9 bases, with 17 bases between them. The CDR3 coding sequence is TGTGCCAGCAGCCCACCGGGGACCCCAGTTGAGCAGTTCTTC. Its protein is CASSPPGTPVEQFF.

This clonotype was counted a few times. Relative to the germline gene, one junction end is altered; a read error may explain this. This chain links TRBV7-2 with TRBJ1-6; D call uncertain. Germline V CDR1 and CDR2: SGHTA, FQGNSA. The CDR3 covers 15 residues. The CDR3 region is CAGSLAQSRLSPLHF. CDR3 DNA sequence: TGTGCCGGCAGCTTAGCGCAGTCTCGTCTGTCACCCCTCCACTTT.

The chain is built from TRBV5-5 and TRBJ2-2, with TRBD1 matching 8 bases. J gave up 6 bases and V 0 bases, and 4 bases lay outside the gene matches. The CDR3 is 15 amino acids. CDR1 is SGHKS and CDR2 is YYEKEE in the germline V gene (reference sequence). In DNA, the CDR3 is TGTGCCAGCAGCTTGGTCGACAGGGGAGCCGGGGAGCTGTTTTTT. It translates to CASSLVDRGAGELFF.

The gene calls are TRBV19 and TRBJ1-5; 10 nucleotides line up with TRBD1. Looked up from germline, CDR1 is LNHDA and CDR2 is SQIVND (reference sequence). Trimming removed 7 bases from V and 2 bases from J; junction bases left unmatched: 17. This CDR3 region has 19 residues. The CDR3 loop reads CASNALRDRGGWGNQPQHF. CDR3 DNA sequence: TGTGCCAGTAACGCACTTCGGGACAGGGGAGGCTGGGGCAATCAGCCCCAGCATTTT.

To note about this clonotype: This may be a read error, as it is one base from a much larger clone. The chain recombines TRBV6-5 with TRBJ2-3; tentative D call: TRBD1 (5 bases). Germline V lookup: CDR1 MNHEY, CDR2 SVGAGI. CDR3 length: 16 residues. Written as DNA, the CDR3 is TGTGCCGGCAGTTCCCCCGACAGTGCTAGCACAGATACGCAGTATTTT. This translates into CAGSSPDSASTDTQYF.

In the case of this clonotype: This sequence may be a read error, since a much larger clone differs from it by one base. The rearrangement links TRBV20-1 to TRBJ1-1; D unresolved. Germline-derived CDR1 and CDR2 are DFQATT and SNEGSKA (reference sequence). CDR3 length: 15 amino acids. The CDR3 sequence is CSARILAMVNTEASF. The CDR3 DNA reads TGCAGCGCCAGGATTTTAGCGATGGTGAACACTGAAGCTTCCTTT.

This clonotype appeared many times. This chain links TRBV20-1 with TRBJ1-1; weak D call: TRBD1 (6 bases). V lost 5 bases to trimming and J lost 1 base, with 14 bases between them. The germline gives CDR1 DFQATT, CDR2 SNEGSKA (reference sequence). The CDR3 covers 14 residues. The CDR3 DNA follows: TGCAGTGCTCAACAACAGGGTAGGAACACTGAAGCTTTCTTT. Protein sequence: CSAQQQGRNTEAFF.

The chain uses TRBV29-1 and TRBJ2-1; D remains unclear. The CDR3 runs 10 residues. Trimming removed 4 bases from V and 5 bases from J, with 3 bases in between. CDR1 and CDR2 (germline): SQVTM, ANQGSEA. CDR3 amino acids: CSVAHNEQFF. CDR3 DNA sequence: TGCAGCGTTGCTCACAATGAGCAGTTCTTC.

With respect to this clonotype: This may be a read error: a much more frequent sequence differs by one nucleotide. The chain joins TRBV11-2 to TRBJ2-1; TRBD2 aligns across 12 bases. This CDR3 comprises 17 residues. Germline CDR1 is SGHAT and CDR2 is FQNNGV. The CDR3 region is CASSLVSGLAGSDDQFF. CDR3 DNA sequence: TGTGCCAGCAGCTTAGTTTCCGGACTAGCGGGAAGCGATGACCAGTTCTTC.

This clonotype was seen many times. J is TRBJ2-5 and V is TRBV28, with TRBD2 identical over 11 bases. CDR3 length: 16 residues. In germline, CDR1 is MDHEN, CDR2 SYDVKM. J lost 0 bases, V lost 4 bases, and 4 bases had no gene match. CDR3 coding DNA: TGTGCCAGCAGTTCCCTGGGACTAGCGGACCAAGAGACCCAGTACTTC. Translating it yields CASSSLGLADQETQYF.

The chain links TRBV7-8 to TRBJ2-3; 9 positions match TRBD1. The CDR3 runs to 18 residues. Germline CDR1 and CDR2: SGHVS and FQNEAQ. V shed 1 base, J shed 3 bases, and the junction held 11 bases outside the gene matches. The CDR3 region is CASSLVGGTGLGTDTQYF. CDR3 nucleotides: TGTGCCAGCAGCTTAGTAGGCGGGACAGGGCTAGGGACAGATACGCAGTATTTT.

This clonotype appeared many times. The chain has TRBV2 and TRBJ2-1; TRBD2 agrees at 11 bases. Matching the DNA end better, TRBJ2-5 makes the J call doubtful. The CDR3 has 15 amino acids. The germline V gene has CDR1 SNHLY and CDR2 FYNNEI. The CDR3 loop is CASSALGLAEETQYF. The CDR3 DNA reads TGTGCCAGCAGTGCTTTGGGACTAGCGGAAGAGACCCAGTACTTC.

The V and J genes are TRBV7-9 and TRBJ1-6; tentative D call: TRBD1 (6 bases). CDR3 length equals 13 residues. Germline V CDR1 and CDR2: SEHNR, FQNEAQ (reference sequence). The V gene lost 8 bases and the J gene lost 6 bases, with 11 bases spanning the gap. The CDR3 loop is CASAQDSNSPLHF. The CDR3 DNA follows: TGTGCCAGCGCACAGGACAGTAATTCACCCCTCCACTTT.

This clonotype was detected only a few times. This rearrangement joins TRBV20-1 to TRBJ1-3; D is unclear. Germline CDR1 and CDR2: DFQATT and SNEGSKA (reference sequence). V was shortened by 6 bases and J by 5 bases, with 14 bases between the two germline ends. The length of the CDR3 is 13 residues. The CDR3, as DNA: TGCAGTGCCCAGGAGCTCTACCGAAACACCATATATTTT. Its protein is CSAQELYRNTIYF.

This clonotype was observed many times. This chain joins TRBV11-2 and TRBJ2-3; TRBD2 aligns across 14 bases. Trimming cost V 5 bases and J 15 bases; bases outside gene matches: 7. This CDR3 has 13 residues. The germline CDR1 and CDR2 sequences are SGHAT and FQNNGV. CDR3 loop: CASSPRLAGGEYF. The CDR3, as DNA: TGTGCCAGCAGCCCCCGACTAGCGGGAGGGGAATATTTT.

The table lists this clonotype with many counts. V gene TRBV10-3 combines with J gene TRBJ2-1, with D tentatively TRBD2 (5 bases). The CDR3 totals 12 residues. The germline CDR1 and CDR2 sequences are ENHRY and SYGVKD. Between the trimmed V and J ends, which lost 4 bases and 9 bases, there was a span of 10 bases. For the CDR3, the DNA is TGTGCCATCAGTGTAAGCGGCGGTGAGCAGTTCTTC. As protein: CAISVSGGEQFF.

CDR3 protein: CASSQKGLAGVRTGELFF. DNA of the CDR3: TGTGCCAGCAGCCAAAAAGGACTAGCGGGAGTTAGGACCGGGGAGCTGTTTTTT. The chain is built from TRBV4-2 and TRBJ2-2; 13 positions match TRBD2. J lost 5 bases, V lost 2 bases, and 8 bases had no gene match. CDR3 length equals 18 residues. CDR1 and CDR2 (germline): LGHNA, YNFKEQ.

In its sample, this clonotype was seen a few times. The chain is built from TRBV12-5 and TRBJ2-2; maybe TRBD2 (5 bases). The germline V and J ends were trimmed by 0 bases and 6 bases, with 11 bases remaining between them. Looked up from germline, CDR1 is LGHNT and CDR2 is FRNRAP. This CDR3 is 15 amino acids long. CDR3 sequence reads: CASGLVLGPAGELFF. CDR3 in DNA: TGTGCTAGTGGTTTGGTACTAGGGCCGGCCGGGGAGCTGTTTTTT.

This clonotype has just a few counts. This chain links TRBV10-3 with TRBJ1-2; D remains ambiguous. Per germline, CDR1 ENHRY and CDR2 SYGVKD. The CDR3 loop spans 16 amino acids. Deletions cut 1 base from V and 0 bases from J, with 12 bases between. The CDR3 region is CAISEFVPFPNYGYTF. CDR3 in DNA: TGTGCCATCAGTGAGTTCGTACCGTTTCCTAACTATGGCTACACCTTC.

This clonotype was counted many times. The rearrangement links TRBV12-3 or TRBV12-4 to TRBJ2-1, with 7 bases matching TRBD2. The CDR3 contains 17 residues. After removal of 3 bases from V and 12 bases from J, the junction contained 20 bases not matched to a gene. The CDR3 loop is CASSFPASGTSTKAQFF. CDR3 bases: TGTGCCAGCAGTTTTCCGGCTAGCGGAACCAGTACTAAAGCGCAGTTCTTC.

This clonotype was recorded at least ten times. The chain combines TRBV20-1 with TRBJ2-1; D not certain. V was trimmed by 1 base and J by 8 bases, leaving 15 bases between them. CDR1 is DFQATT and CDR2 is SNEGSKA in the germline V gene (reference sequence). CDR3 length: 14 residues. In DNA form, the CDR3 reads TGCAGTGCTAGAGTCTGGGCCGGCGTTGATGAGCAGTTCTTC. It specifies CSARVWAGVDEQFF.

This clonotype was seen many times. This rearrangement joins TRBV12-3 or TRBV12-4 to TRBJ2-3; D is unresolved. Trimming took off 8 bases at V and 0 bases at J, with 6 bases between the two ends. The CDR3 totals 12 residues. As DNA, the CDR3 is TGTGCCAGCGCAACTAGCACAGATACGCAGTATTTT. Translation: CASATSTDTQYF.

This clonotype was observed many times. The V and J genes are TRBV7-2 and TRBJ1-2; D gene uncertain. Germline V gene sequence: CDR1 SGHTA, CDR2 FQGNSA. Trimming took 5 bases from V and 5 from J, leaving 18 bases between them. CDR3 size: 15 residues. This chain's CDR3 is CASSPTEEGGYGYTF. The CDR3 DNA sequence: TGTGCCAGCAGCCCCACTGAGGAGGGTGGGTATGGCTACACCTTC. The whole variable domain, remainder taken from reference TRBV7-2 and TRBJ1-2, is GAGVSQSPSNKVTEKGKDVELRCDPISGHTALYWYRQSLGQGLEFLIYFQGNSAPDKSGLPSDRFSAERTGGSVSTLTIQRTQQEDSAVYLCASSPTEEGGYGYTFGSGTRLTVV.

This clonotype was recorded many times. The rearrangement links TRBV28 to TRBJ2-7, with D unresolved. Germline CDR1 MDHEN, CDR2 SYDVKM. CDR3 size: 12 residues. Trimming stripped 3 bases from V and 2 bases from J, with 5 bases between. CDR3 loop: CASSFIPYEQYF. Here the CDR3 DNA reads TGTGCCAGCAGTTTTATCCCCTACGAGCAGTACTTC.

To note about this clonotype: This likely came from a read error, as a far larger clone is one base away. The chain carries TRBV7-9 and TRBJ2-3; 8 bases map to TRBD1. The DNA end is more similar to TRBJ2-1, so the J call may be wrong. The CDR3 spans 13 residues. Germline-derived CDR1 and CDR2 are SEHNR and FQNEAQ (reference sequence). The CDR3, as DNA: TGTGCCAGCAGCACGTCAGGGGGCTACGAGCAGTTCTTC. It encodes CASSTSGGYEQFF.

The chain carries TRBV28 and TRBJ2-1; 7 bases are shared with TRBD2. Germline values: CDR1 MDHEN, CDR2 SYDVKM. J gave up 6 bases and V 8 bases, and 10 bases lay outside the gene matches. This CDR3 has 14 residues. The CDR3 loop is CASGPGGPINEQFF. As DNA, the CDR3 is TGTGCCAGCGGTCCGGGAGGCCCCATCAATGAGCAGTTCTTC. The whole variable domain, filled in from reference TRBV28 and TRBJ2-1, reads DVKVTQSSRYLVKRTGEKVFLECVQDMDHENMFWYRQDPGLGLRLIYFSYDVKMKEKGDIPEGYSVSREKKERFSLILESASTNQTSMYLCASGPGGPINEQFFGPGTRLTVL.